This T cell receptor beta chain came from a study of blood T cell repertoires in COVID-19. CDR3 length: 12 amino acids. Trimming left V 5 bases short and J 6 bases short, with 9 bases between. CDR1 is MNHEY, CDR2 SVGAGI, per germline. Assay: immunoSEQ multiplex PCR; the TCRdb copy retains only in-frame clones and omits some. The data show roughly 140,000 clones, about 80% seen once. The specimen was PBMCs or T cells enriched from blood (not recorded which). The receptor's source is a woman between 18 and 29 years old who had been exposed to COVID-19. The chain couples TRBV6-5 to TRBJ2-3, with D maybe TRBD2 (6 bases). CDR3 in amino acids: CASSPTSDTQYF. The CDR3 nucleotides are TGTGCCAGCAGTCCGACTAGTGATACGCAGTATTTT.